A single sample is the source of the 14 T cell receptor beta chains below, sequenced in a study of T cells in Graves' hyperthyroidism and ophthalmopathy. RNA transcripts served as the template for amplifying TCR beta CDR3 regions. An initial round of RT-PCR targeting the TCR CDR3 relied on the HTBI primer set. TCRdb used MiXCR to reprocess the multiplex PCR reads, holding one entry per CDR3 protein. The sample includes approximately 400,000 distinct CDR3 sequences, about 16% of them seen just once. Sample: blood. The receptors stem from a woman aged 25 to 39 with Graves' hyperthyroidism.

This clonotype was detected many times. DNA for the CDR3: TGCAGCGTTGAACCGGGACTAGCGGGAGTGGAGACCCAGTACTTC. Translation: CSVEPGLAGVETQYF. The chain combines TRBV29-1 with TRBJ2-5; 14 nucleotides line up with TRBD2. This CDR3 contains 15 residues. The trim removed 2 bases at V and 5 bases at J, leaving 4 bases unmatched. The germline V gene encodes CDR1 SQVTM and CDR2 ANQGSEA.

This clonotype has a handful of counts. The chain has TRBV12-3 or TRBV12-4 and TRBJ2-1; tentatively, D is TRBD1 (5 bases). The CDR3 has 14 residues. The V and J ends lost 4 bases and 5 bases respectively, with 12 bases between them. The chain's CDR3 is CASSYLSRDNEQFF. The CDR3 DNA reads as TGTGCCAGCAGTTACCTCTCCAGGGACAATGAGCAGTTCTTC.

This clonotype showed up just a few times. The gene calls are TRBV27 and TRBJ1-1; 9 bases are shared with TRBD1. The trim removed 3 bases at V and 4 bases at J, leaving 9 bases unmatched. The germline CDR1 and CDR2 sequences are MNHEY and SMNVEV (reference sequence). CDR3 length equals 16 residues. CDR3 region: CASSFRPGQGGTEAFF. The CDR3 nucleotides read TGTGCCAGCAGTTTCCGCCCGGGACAGGGCGGCACTGAAGCTTTCTTT.

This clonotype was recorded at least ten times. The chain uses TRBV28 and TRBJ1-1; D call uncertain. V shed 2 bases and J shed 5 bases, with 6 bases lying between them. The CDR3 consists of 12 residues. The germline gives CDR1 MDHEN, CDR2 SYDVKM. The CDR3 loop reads CASSLRRTEAFF. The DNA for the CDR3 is TGTGCCAGCAGTTTACGGAGAACTGAAGCTTTCTTT.

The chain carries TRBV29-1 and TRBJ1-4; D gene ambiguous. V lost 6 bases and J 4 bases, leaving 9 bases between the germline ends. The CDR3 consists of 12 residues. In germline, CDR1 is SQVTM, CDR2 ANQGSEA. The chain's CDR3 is CSVLGVNEKLFF. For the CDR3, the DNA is TGCAGCGTCCTTGGGGTTAATGAAAAACTGTTTTTT.

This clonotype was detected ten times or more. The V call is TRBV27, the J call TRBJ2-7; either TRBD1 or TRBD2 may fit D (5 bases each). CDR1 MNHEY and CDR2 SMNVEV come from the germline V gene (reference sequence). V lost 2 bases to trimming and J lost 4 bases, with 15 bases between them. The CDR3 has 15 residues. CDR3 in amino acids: CASSLAQGRGYEQYF. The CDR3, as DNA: TGTGCCAGCAGTTTAGCGCAGGGCAGAGGGTACGAGCAGTACTTC.

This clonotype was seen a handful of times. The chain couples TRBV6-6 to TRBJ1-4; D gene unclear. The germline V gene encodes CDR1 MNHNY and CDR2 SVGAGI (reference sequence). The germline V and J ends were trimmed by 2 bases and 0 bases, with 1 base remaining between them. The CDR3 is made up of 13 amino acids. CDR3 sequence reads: CASSYATNEKLFF. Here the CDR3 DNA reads TGTGCCAGCAGTTACGCAACTAATGAAAAACTGTTTTTT.

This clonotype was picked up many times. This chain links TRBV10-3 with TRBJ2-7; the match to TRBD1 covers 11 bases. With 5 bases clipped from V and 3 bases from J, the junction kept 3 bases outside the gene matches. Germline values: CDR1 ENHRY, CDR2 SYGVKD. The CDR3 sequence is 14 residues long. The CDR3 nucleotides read TGTGCCATCAGTACCGGGACAGGGGGCTACGAGCAGTACTTC. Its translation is CAISTGTGGYEQYF.

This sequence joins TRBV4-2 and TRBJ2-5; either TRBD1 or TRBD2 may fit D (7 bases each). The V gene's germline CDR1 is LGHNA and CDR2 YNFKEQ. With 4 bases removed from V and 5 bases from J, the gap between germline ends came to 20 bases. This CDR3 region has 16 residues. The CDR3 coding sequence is TGTGCCAGCAGCCCCTACAAGCAGGGGGGGGGGGAGACCCAGTACTTC. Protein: CASSPYKQGGGETQYF.

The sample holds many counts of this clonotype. The CDR3, as DNA: TGTGCCAGCAGCCAAGCCGGGACACCCAGCTCCTACAATGAGCAGTTCTTC. Translation gives CASSQAGTPSSYNEQFF. The chain uses TRBV3-1 and TRBJ2-1; the D gene is possibly TRBD1 (6 bases). The CDR3 length is 17 residues. CDR1 is LGHDT, CDR2 YNNKEL, per germline (reference sequence). V was shortened by 1 base and J by 0 bases, with 13 bases between the two germline ends.

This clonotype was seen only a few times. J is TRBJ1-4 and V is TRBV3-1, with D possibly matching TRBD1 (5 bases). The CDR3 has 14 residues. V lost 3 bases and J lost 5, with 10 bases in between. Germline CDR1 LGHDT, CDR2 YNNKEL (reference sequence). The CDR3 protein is CASSHEGRNEKLFF. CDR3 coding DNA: TGTGCCAGCAGCCATGAGGGACGGAATGAAAAACTGTTTTTT.

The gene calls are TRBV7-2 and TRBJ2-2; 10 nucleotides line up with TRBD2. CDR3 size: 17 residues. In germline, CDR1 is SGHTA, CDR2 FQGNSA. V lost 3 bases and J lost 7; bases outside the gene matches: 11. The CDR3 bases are TGTGCCAGCAGCTTGGACCCGGGACTAGCGATATACGGGGAGCTGTTTTTT. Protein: CASSLDPGLAIYGELFF.

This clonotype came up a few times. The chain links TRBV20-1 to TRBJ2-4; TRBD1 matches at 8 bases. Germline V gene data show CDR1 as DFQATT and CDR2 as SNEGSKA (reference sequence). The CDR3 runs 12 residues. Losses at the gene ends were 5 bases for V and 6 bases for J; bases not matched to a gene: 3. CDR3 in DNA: TGCAGTGCTTCAGGGGGCTCAAACATTCAGTACTTC. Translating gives CSASGGSNIQYF.

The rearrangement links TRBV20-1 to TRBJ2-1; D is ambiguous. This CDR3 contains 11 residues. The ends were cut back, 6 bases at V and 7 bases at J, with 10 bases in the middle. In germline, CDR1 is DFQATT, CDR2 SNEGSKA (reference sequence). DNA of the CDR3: TGCAGTGCCGCCTATGGGAATGAGCAGTTCTTC. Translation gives CSAAYGNEQFF.